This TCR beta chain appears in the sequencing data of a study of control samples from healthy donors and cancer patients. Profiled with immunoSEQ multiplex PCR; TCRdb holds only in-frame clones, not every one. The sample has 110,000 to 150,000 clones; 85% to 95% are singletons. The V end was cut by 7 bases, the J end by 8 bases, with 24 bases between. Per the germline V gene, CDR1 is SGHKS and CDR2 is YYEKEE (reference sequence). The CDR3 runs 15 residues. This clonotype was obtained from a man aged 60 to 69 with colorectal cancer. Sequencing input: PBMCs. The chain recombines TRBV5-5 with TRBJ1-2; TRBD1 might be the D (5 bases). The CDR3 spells CASRGGTTGAGGYTF. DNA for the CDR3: TGTGCCAGCCGCGGGGGGACGACCGGGGCGGGGGGCTACACCTTC.